This T cell receptor beta chain came from a study of blood T cell repertoires in COVID-19. The CDR3 consists of 16 residues. V gave up 1 base and J gave up 1 base; unmatched junction bases: 5. Germline CDR1 SGHDT, CDR2 YYEEEE. In the source study's methods: Estimation of nucleated cell counts was performed using reference gene primer amplification. The method was immunoSEQ multiplex PCR; TCRdb's version includes in-frame clones alone and lacks a portion of them. V and J calls plus clone size are reproduced from that table; the DNA served to infer D and trimming. The sample lists more than 150,000 clones, nearly 85% seen once, with 4.5% to 6.5% in the top ten.

This chain joins TRBV5-6 and TRBJ1-5, with 7 nucleotides matching TRBD1. Specimen: peripheral blood. The TCR originated in a woman younger than 45 with acute or convalescent COVID-19. Written as DNA, the CDR3 is TGTGCCAGCAGCTTGACAGGGGACTTCAGCAATCAGCCCCAGCATTTT. It yields the protein CASSLTGDFSNQPQHF.